A selection of T cell receptor beta chains follows, all from one sample in a study of T cells in Graves' hyperthyroidism and ophthalmopathy. TCRdb processed the multiplex PCR reads anew with MiXCR; each CDR3 protein has one entry. Altogether about 400,000 distinct CDR3 sequences are present, roughly 25% being singletons, with the ten largest covering about 73%. The sequenced material came from blood. These receptors were taken from a man between 50 and 59 years old with Graves' hyperthyroidism. Each CDR3 is given without its conserved first and last residue. Not every row has a clone size; where given, it reads once, few, many or a size class.

j_call v_call clone_size cdr3_aa
TRBJ2-7 TRBV19 . ASSIAQGTGHEQY
TRBJ2-5 TRBV20-1 many SARGGGHQETQY
TRBJ2-5 TRBV6-1 . ASSSAMGQETQY
TRBJ2-5 TRBV20-1 . SARGPRDRGETQY
TRBJ2-7 TRBV2 . ASRAWGATWAYEQY
TRBJ1-5 TRBV6-1 once ASSVIRQGAGGVHQPQH
TRBJ1-1 TRBV12-3/TRBV12-4 . ASSPQGAGTEAF
TRBJ2-7 TRBV4-2 . ASSQETRQTYEQY
TRBJ2-1 TRBV7-2 . ASSFEDSSYNEQF
TRBJ2-7 TRBV2 many ASSGGDRGYEQY
TRBJ1-5 TRBV18 few ASSTGQGSQPQH
TRBJ2-2 TRBV20-1 . SATGTITGELF
TRBJ2-1 TRBV12-3/TRBV12-4 few ASSSHPGEQF
TRBJ2-5 TRBV11-2 many ASSFIGVETQY
TRBJ2-1 TRBV2 . ASSASGRAHNVEQF
TRBJ2-1 TRBV30 few AWSRAQGNEQF
TRBJ1-4 TRBV6-1 few ASSDEVQGSSEKLF
TRBJ2-5 TRBV7-6 few ASSPGHRETQY
TRBJ2-1 TRBV2 . ASSGRDRRNEQF
TRBJ2-5 TRBV9 few ASSVGQGAQTQY
TRBJ2-1 TRBV2 . ASSDLGQEGRSYNEQF
TRBJ2-5 TRBV11-2 many ASRGIQETQY
TRBJ1-1 TRBV6-5 . ASSYSIRDRVRGTEAF
TRBJ2-7 TRBV28 . VSSLTGTSEQY
TRBJ2-3 TRBV20-1 . SARDHGGRTDTQY
TRBJ1-2 TRBV24-1 few ATSDLAFSNYGYT
TRBJ2-7 TRBV5-1 . ASSLASNSYEQY
TRBJ2-7 TRBV11-1 many ASSLARTNEQY
TRBJ2-1 TRBV29-1 . SVGQGIGVDEQF
TRBJ1-1 TRBV10-3 . AISGLRQGTF
TRBJ1-1 TRBV2 few ASTQSGPTEAS
TRBJ2-5 TRBV3-1 many ASSQGGVRETQY
TRBJ2-7 TRBV12-3/TRBV12-4 many ASSLVYEQY